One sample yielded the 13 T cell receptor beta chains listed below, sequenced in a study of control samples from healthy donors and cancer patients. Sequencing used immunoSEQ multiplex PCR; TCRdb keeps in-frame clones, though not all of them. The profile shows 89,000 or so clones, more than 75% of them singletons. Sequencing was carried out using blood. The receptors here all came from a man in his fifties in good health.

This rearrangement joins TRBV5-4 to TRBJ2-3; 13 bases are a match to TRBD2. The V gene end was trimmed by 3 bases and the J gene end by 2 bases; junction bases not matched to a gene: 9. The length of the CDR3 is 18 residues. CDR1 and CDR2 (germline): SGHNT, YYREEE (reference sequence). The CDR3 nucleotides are TGTGCCAGCAGCTCCGGGACTAGCGGGATTAGGTTCACAGATACGCAGTATTTT. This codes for CASSSGTSGIRFTDTQYF.

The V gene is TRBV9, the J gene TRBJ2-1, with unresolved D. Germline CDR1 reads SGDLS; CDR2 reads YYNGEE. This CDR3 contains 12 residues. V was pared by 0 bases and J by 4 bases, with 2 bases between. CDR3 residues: CASSVDYNEQFF. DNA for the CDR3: TGTGCCAGCAGCGTAGATTACAATGAGCAGTTCTTC.

As DNA, the CDR3 is TGTGCCAGCAGCGCGGGCCCTGGGGGGAATAGCTATGGCTACACCTTC. It translates to CASSAGPGGNSYGYTF. The chain carries TRBV9 and TRBJ1-2, with D possibly matching TRBD1 (5 bases). V lost 3 bases to trimming and J lost 4 bases, with 19 bases between them. Germline V lookup: CDR1 SGDLS, CDR2 YYNGEE. The CDR3 totals 16 residues.

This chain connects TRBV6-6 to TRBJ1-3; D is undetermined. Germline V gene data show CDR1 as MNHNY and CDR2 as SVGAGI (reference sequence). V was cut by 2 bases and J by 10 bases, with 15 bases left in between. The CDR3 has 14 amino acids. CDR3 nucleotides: TGTGCCAGCAGTTACGGCTTCCGCGAGGGTACCATATATTTT. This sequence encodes CASSYGFREGTIYF.

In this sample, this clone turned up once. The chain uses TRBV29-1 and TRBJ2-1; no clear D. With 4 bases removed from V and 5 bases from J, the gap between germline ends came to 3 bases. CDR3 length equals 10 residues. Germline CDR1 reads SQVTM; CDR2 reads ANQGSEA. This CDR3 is CSVGDNEQFF. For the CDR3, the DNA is TGCAGCGTTGGGGACAATGAGCAGTTCTTC.

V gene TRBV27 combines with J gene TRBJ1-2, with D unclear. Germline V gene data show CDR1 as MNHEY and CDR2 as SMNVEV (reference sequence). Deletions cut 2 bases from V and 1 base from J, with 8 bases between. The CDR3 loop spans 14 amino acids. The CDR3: CASSLAGINYGYTF. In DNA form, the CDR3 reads TGTGCCAGCAGTTTAGCGGGGATTAACTATGGCTACACCTTC.

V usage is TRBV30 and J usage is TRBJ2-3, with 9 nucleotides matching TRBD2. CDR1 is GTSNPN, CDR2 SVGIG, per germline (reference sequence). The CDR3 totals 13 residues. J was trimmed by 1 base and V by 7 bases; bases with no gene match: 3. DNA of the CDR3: TGTGCCTTGACTAGCGGAGGCACAGATACGCAGTATTTT. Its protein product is CALTSGGTDTQYF.

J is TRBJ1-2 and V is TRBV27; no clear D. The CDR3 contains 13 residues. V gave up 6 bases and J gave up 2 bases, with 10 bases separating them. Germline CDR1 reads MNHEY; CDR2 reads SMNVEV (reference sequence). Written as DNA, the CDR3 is TGTGCCAGCAGAGGTTGGGAGAACTATGGCTACACCTTC. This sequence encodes CASRGWENYGYTF.

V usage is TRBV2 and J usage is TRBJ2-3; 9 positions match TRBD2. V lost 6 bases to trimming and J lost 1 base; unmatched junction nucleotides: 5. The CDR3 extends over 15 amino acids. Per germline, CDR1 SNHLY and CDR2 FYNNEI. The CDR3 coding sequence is TGTGCCAGCAGGCCCCAGCGGGAGGGCACAGATACGCAGTATTTT. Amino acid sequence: CASRPQREGTDTQYF.

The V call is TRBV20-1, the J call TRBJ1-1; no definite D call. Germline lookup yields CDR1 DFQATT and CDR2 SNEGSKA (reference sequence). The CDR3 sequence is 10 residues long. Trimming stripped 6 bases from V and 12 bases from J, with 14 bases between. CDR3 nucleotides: TGCAGTGCGCGAAGGTTGGAGACTTTCTTT. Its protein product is CSARRLETFF.

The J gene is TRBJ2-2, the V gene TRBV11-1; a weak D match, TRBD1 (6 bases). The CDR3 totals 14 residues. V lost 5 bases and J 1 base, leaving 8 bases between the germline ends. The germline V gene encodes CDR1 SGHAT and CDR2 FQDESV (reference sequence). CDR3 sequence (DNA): TGTGCCAGCAGCCCGGACAGGAACACCGGGGAGCTGTTTTTT. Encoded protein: CASSPDRNTGELFF. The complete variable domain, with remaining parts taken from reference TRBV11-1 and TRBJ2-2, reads EAEVAQSPRYKITEKSQAVAFWCDPISGHATLYWYRQILGQGPELLVQFQDESVVDDSQLPKDRFSAERLKGVDSTLKIQPAELGDSAMYLCASSPDRNTGELFFGEGSRLTVL.

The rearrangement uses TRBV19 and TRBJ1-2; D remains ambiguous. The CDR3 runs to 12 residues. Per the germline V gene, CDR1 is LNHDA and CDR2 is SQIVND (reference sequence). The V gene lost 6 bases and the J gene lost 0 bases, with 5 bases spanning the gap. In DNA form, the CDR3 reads TGTGCCAGTAGATCAACTAACTATGGCTACACCTTC. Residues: CASRSTNYGYTF.

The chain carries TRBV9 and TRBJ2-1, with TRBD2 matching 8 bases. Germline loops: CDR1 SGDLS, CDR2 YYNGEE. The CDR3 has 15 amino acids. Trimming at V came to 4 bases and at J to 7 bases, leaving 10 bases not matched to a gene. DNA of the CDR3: TGTGCCAGCAGCCCTACCGGGACTAGTAGAAATGAGCAGTTCTTC. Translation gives CASSPTGTSRNEQFF.